This TCR beta chain was obtained from a study of blood T cells in healthy people across ages. PCR was performed a second time for about 7 to 12 cycles using a sample-barcoded 5' primer and a J-beta primer mix. MiXCR, applied by TCRdb to the 5' RACE reads, yields one record per CDR3 protein. The sample consists of hundreds of thousands of distinct CDR3 sequences, nearly 60% of them appearing once. Germline V gene sequence: CDR1 SGHAT, CDR2 FQDESV (reference sequence). CDR3 length: 14 amino acids. The germline V and J ends were trimmed by 3 bases and 4 bases, with 12 bases remaining between them. Sequencing was done on a sample of blood. The receptor's source is a man aged 30 to 39 in good health. The chain has TRBV11-1 and TRBJ2-5, with D unclear. CDR3 DNA: TGTGCCAGCAGCTTCTCCTATGGCCGAGAGACCCAGTACTTC. Its translation is CASSFSYGRETQYF.